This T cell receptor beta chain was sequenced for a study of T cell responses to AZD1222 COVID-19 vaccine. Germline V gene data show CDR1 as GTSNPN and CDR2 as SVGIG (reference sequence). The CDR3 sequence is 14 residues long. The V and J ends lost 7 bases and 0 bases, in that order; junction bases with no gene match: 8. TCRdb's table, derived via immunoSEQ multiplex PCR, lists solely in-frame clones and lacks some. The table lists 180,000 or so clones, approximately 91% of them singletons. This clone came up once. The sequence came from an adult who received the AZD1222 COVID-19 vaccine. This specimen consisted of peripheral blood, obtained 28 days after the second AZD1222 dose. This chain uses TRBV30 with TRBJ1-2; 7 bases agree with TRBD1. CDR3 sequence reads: CASGRDSTNYGYTF. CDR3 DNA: TGTGCCTCTGGCCGGGACAGTACTAACTATGGCTACACCTTC. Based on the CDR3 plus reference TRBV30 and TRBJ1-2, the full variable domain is SQTIHQWPATLVQPVGSPLSLECTVEGTSNPNLYWYRQAAGRGLQLLFYSVGIGQISSEVPQNLSASRPQDRQFILSSKKLLLSDSGFYLCASGRDSTNYGYTFGSGTRLTVV.